This T cell receptor (beta chain) was sequenced in a study of cytomegalovirus exposure and HLA in healthy donors. V lost 3 bases and J 0 bases, leaving 4 bases between the germline ends. The CDR3 extends over 13 amino acids. Germline values: CDR1 SGHTA, CDR2 FQGNSA. The PCR was carried out with 60 Vbeta primers and 13 Jbeta primers. Repertoires were generated with immunoSEQ multiplex PCR, while TCRdb's copy carries only in-frame clones and drops some. The sample contains under 200,000 clones, approximately 79% of which appear only once. J is TRBJ2-3 and V is TRBV7-2, with no clear D. Sequencing was performed on PBMCs. The TCR sequence derives from a human donor in good health. The CDR3 spells CASSFSSTDTQYF. In nucleotides, the CDR3 is TGTGCCAGCAGCTTTTCTAGCACAGATACGCAGTATTTT.